The source of this TCR beta chain is a study of T cell responses to AZD1222 COVID-19 vaccine. Study-level information: Second doses at about 4 or about 12 weeks were pooled. Study-wide results and caveats: Just a handful of AZD1222 recipients were seropositive at baseline. Dominant CD4 TCR responses targeted spike regions 160-218 and 743-854. It was only after the peak T cell response that any repertoires were sampled.

On this clone itself: Its antigen is unidentified.

The method was immunoSEQ multiplex PCR; TCRdb's version includes in-frame clones alone and lacks a portion of them. The sample contains roughly 150,000 clones, about 90% of which appear only once. The CDR3 length is 14 residues. Trimming shortened V by 7 bases and J by 1 base, and 13 bases separated the two germline ends. The germline gives CDR1 LGHDT, CDR2 YNNKEL (reference sequence). The source was peripheral blood, collected on day 0 of AZD1222 vaccination. The clonotype comes from an adult in good health. The chain joins TRBV3-1 (or the pseudogene TRBV3-2) to TRBJ1-1, with a possible D match to TRBD1 (5 bases). CDR3 nucleotide sequence: TGTGCCAGCACCTCCCAGGGCGGGAACACTGAAGCTTTCTTT. Protein product: CASTSQGGNTEAFF.